This entry lists 23 T cell receptor beta chains sequenced from one sample in a study of blood T cell repertoires in COVID-19. The table came from immunoSEQ multiplex PCR; TCRdb's copy has only in-frame clones and leaves some out. The profile shows about 150,000 clones, roughly 84% of them singletons. The sample was peripheral blood. These receptors all stem from a woman aged 55-75 years with COVID-19, enrolled during active disease.

This clone has only one observation. The CDR3 DNA follows: TGTGCCAGTAGTCCCCTCCGGACTGCCACCACTGAAGCTTTCTTT. Translated: CASSPLRTATTEAFF. The V gene is TRBV19, the J gene TRBJ1-1; the D is unclear. Trimming stripped 5 bases from V and 4 bases from J, with 17 bases between. The CDR3 loop spans 15 amino acids. Germline V gene sequence: CDR1 LNHDA, CDR2 SQIVND (reference sequence).

The chain recombines TRBV29-1 with TRBJ2-3, with 12 bases aligning to TRBD1. The CDR3 runs 14 residues. CDR1 is SQVTM, CDR2 ANQGSEA, per germline. The V gene end was trimmed by 7 bases and the J gene end by 3 bases; junction bases not matched to a gene: 5. The CDR3 sequence: CSGDRGHWTDTQYF. For the CDR3, the DNA is TGCAGCGGGGACAGGGGGCATTGGACAGATACGCAGTATTTT.

V and J are TRBV29-1 and TRBJ2-7; 8 bases fit TRBD1. V lost 1 base, J lost 2 bases, and 1 base stayed unmatched. CDR3 length equals 13 residues. CDR1 and CDR2 from the germline V gene are SQVTM and ANQGSEA. The CDR3 here is CSVEGTGTYEQYF. CDR3 bases: TGCAGCGTTGAAGGGACAGGGACCTACGAGCAGTACTTC.

The V gene is TRBV11-2, the J gene TRBJ1-5; the match to TRBD1 covers 8 bases. The CDR3 consists of 13 residues. Per germline, CDR1 SGHAT and CDR2 FQNNGV. J was trimmed by 6 bases and V by 4 bases; bases with no gene match: 2. The CDR3: CASSSDRGQPQHF. For the CDR3, the DNA is TGTGCCAGCAGCTCCGACAGGGGTCAGCCCCAGCATTTT.

The chain is built from TRBV3-1 (or the pseudogene TRBV3-2) and TRBJ2-3, with 12 bases identical to TRBD2. With 4 bases clipped from V and 11 bases from J, the junction kept 1 base outside the gene matches. CDR3 length: 12 amino acids. Germline-derived CDR1 and CDR2 are LGHDT and YNNKEL (reference sequence). The CDR3: CASSPGLAGQYF. CDR3 DNA: TGTGCCAGCAGCCCGGGACTAGCGGGGCAGTATTTT.

The rearrangement links TRBV5-6 to TRBJ1-3; D not resolved. Germline lookup yields CDR1 SGHDT and CDR2 YYEEEE. The CDR3 contains 12 residues. Trimming stripped 2 bases from V and 5 bases from J, with 5 bases between. The CDR3 is CASSFRRNTIYF. The CDR3 bases are TGTGCCAGCAGCTTCAGAAGAAACACCATATATTTT.

The rearrangement links TRBV7-2 to TRBJ1-1; D not certain. Germline V gene lookup returns CDR1 SGHTA and CDR2 FQGNSA. This CDR3 has 15 amino acids. V was pared by 4 bases and J by 1 base, with 13 bases between. The CDR3 nucleotides are TGTGCCAGCAGCTCCCGGGAGCCGGGGAACACTGAAGCTTTCTTT. Residues: CASSSREPGNTEAFF.

The genes are TRBV7-8 and TRBJ1-1; no reliable D call. In germline, CDR1 is SGHVS, CDR2 FQNEAQ. The CDR3 is 13 amino acids. The V gene lost 6 bases and the J gene lost 0 bases, with 8 bases spanning the gap. The CDR3 region has the DNA TGTGCCAGCAGTCCACAGCTGAACACTGAAGCTTTCTTT. This encodes CASSPQLNTEAFF.

This chain connects TRBV18 to TRBJ2-7; tentatively, D is TRBD1 (6 bases). V was cut by 3 bases and J by 5 bases, with 20 bases left in between. Germline V gene sequence: CDR1 KGHSH, CDR2 LQKENI. The CDR3 contains 16 residues. The CDR3 DNA is TGTGCCAGCTCACCCCAGAAAGTACAGGGCCAGGACGAGCAGTACTTC. It encodes CASSPQKVQGQDEQYF.

V usage is TRBV5-1 and J usage is TRBJ1-1, with D tentatively TRBD1 (5 bases). CDR3 length: 16 amino acids. Trimming removed 0 bases from V and 1 base from J, with 13 bases in between. CDR1 SGHRS and CDR2 YFSETQ come from the germline V gene. The CDR3 is CASSLGDFRGNTEAFF. The CDR3 DNA reads as TGCGCCAGCAGCTTGGGGGACTTTCGAGGGAACACTGAAGCTTTCTTT.

As to this clone: Other DNA sequences in the sample encode the same CDR3. The J gene is TRBJ2-7, the V gene TRBV7-8; 11 bases line up with TRBD2. Per the germline V gene, CDR1 is SGHVS and CDR2 is FQNEAQ. V dropped 3 bases and J dropped 2; count of bases not matched to a gene: 0. CDR3 size: 14 residues. DNA for the CDR3: TGTGCCAGCAGCTTGGGACTAGCGGCCTACGAGCAGTACGTC. This gives the protein CASSLGLAAYEQYV.

A single count supports this clone. The rearrangement uses TRBV6-5 and TRBJ1-2; D possibly corresponds to TRBD1 (5 bases). The germline V gene has CDR1 MNHEY and CDR2 SVGAGI. V lost 0 bases to trimming and J lost 10 bases, with 15 bases between them. The CDR3 length is 14 residues. The CDR3 here is CASSYSQERSTYTF. Here the CDR3 DNA reads TGTGCCAGCAGTTACTCACAGGAGCGATCTACCTACACCTTC.

V usage is TRBV5-1 and J usage is TRBJ2-3; TRBD1 is a possible D gene (6 bases). The germline V and J ends were trimmed by 7 bases and 4 bases, with 19 bases remaining between them. Germline loops: CDR1 SGHRS, CDR2 YFSETQ. The CDR3 is 15 amino acids. For the CDR3, the DNA is TGCGCCAGCCACAGGGCAGGACGGGGCCCAGATACGCAGTATTTT. Translated: CASHRAGRGPDTQYF.

The chain has TRBV6-5 and TRBJ1-2; TRBD1 might be the D (6 bases). Trimming stripped 5 bases from V and 4 bases from J, with 14 bases between. CDR3 length: 14 residues. Germline-derived CDR1 and CDR2 are MNHEY and SVGAGI. The CDR3 protein is CASSPGDPPYGYTF. As DNA, the CDR3 is TGTGCCAGCAGTCCAGGGGACCCACCCTATGGCTACACCTTC.

The chain employs TRBV2 and TRBJ2-4; 9 positions agree with TRBD1. The germline V gene encodes CDR1 SNHLY and CDR2 FYNNEI. Trimming at V came to 6 bases and at J to 1 base, leaving 10 bases not matched to a gene. The CDR3 extends over 17 amino acids. The CDR3 loop reads CASSGDRDRVAKNIQYF. The CDR3 nucleotides read TGTGCCAGCAGCGGGGACCGGGACAGGGTGGCCAAAAACATTCAGTACTTC.

This clone is a singleton in its sample. CDR3 protein: CASSPADRNTEAFF. In nucleotides, the CDR3 is TGTGCCAGCAGCCCCGCAGACAGAAACACTGAAGCTTTCTTT. V is TRBV7-9 and J is TRBJ1-1, with D maybe TRBD1 (5 bases). This CDR3 has 14 amino acids. Germline CDR1 reads SEHNR; CDR2 reads FQNEAQ (reference sequence). Trimming shortened V by 5 bases and J by 2 bases, and 12 bases separated the two germline ends.

The genes are TRBV5-4 and TRBJ1-6; D may be TRBD1 (5 bases). Germline assignment: CDR1 SGHNT and CDR2 YYREEE (reference sequence). The CDR3 totals 14 residues. Deletions cut 0 bases from V and 7 bases from J, with 8 bases between. Here the CDR3 reads CASSLGGENSPLHF. The CDR3 DNA sequence: TGTGCCAGCAGCTTGGGGGGGGAGAATTCACCCCTCCACTTT.

The chain combines TRBV5-6 with TRBJ2-7, with 8 bases that match TRBD2. CDR3 length equals 15 residues. After removal of 4 bases from V and 6 bases from J, the junction contained 12 bases not matched to a gene. CDR1 is SGHDT, CDR2 YYEEEE, per germline. CDR3 sequence: CASSPGGGLLGEQYV. DNA of the CDR3: TGTGCCAGCAGCCCGGGAGGGGGACTATTAGGCGAGCAGTACGTC.

V gene TRBV29-1 combines with J gene TRBJ1-6; perhaps TRBD1 as D (5 bases). Looked up from germline, CDR1 is SQVTM and CDR2 is ANQGSEA. The CDR3 runs to 13 residues. V was cut by 4 bases and J by 8 bases, with 12 bases left in between. The CDR3: CSVGSGGDSPLHF. CDR3 coding DNA: TGCAGCGTTGGCTCCGGGGGAGATTCACCCCTCCACTTT.

The chain couples TRBV7-2 to TRBJ2-7, with a possible D match to TRBD1 (5 bases). This CDR3 is built from 13 residues. V lost 6 bases and J lost 6, with 15 bases in between. Germline values: CDR1 SGHTA, CDR2 FQGNSA. This CDR3 reads CASSPRRGREQYV. CDR3 bases: TGTGCCAGCAGTCCCCGAAGGGGTCGCGAGCAGTACGTC.

The rearrangement links TRBV21-1 to TRBJ2-7; the listed D gene, TRBD1, was not tested against the DNA. TRBV21-1 is listed as a pseudogene. The CDR3 is 17 residues long. The CDR3 sequence: CASSKDNGDRSTYEQYV. The CDR3, as DNA: TGTGCCAGCAGCAAAGATAATGGGGACAGGTCCACCTACGAGCAGTACGTC.

J is TRBJ1-2 and V is TRBV12-5, with TRBD1 identical over 7 bases. This CDR3 spans 15 amino acids. Trimming cost V 1 base and J 3 bases; bases outside gene matches: 5. Germline V CDR1 and CDR2: LGHNT, FRNRAP. CDR3 in DNA: TGTGCTAGTGGTTTGGAGGGGGCGATTCACTATGGCTACACCTTC. It is translated as CASGLEGAIHYGYTF.

V usage is TRBV7-2 and J usage is TRBJ2-5, with no clear D. Germline CDR1 and CDR2: SGHTA and FQGNSA. This CDR3 region has 14 residues. The germline V and J ends were trimmed by 2 bases and 1 base, with 8 bases remaining between them. The CDR3 nucleotides read TGTGCCAGCAGCTTACAGGCATTCCAAGAGACCCAGTACTTC. Translating gives CASSLQAFQETQYF.